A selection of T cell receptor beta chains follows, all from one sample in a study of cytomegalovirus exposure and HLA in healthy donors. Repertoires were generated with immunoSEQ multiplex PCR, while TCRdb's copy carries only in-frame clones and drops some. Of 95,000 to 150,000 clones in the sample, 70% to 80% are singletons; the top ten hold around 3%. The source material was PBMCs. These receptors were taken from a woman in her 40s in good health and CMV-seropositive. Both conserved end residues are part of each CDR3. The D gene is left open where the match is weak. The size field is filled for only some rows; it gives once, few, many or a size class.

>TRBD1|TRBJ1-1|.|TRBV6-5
CASSTTGVTEAFF
TGTGCCAGCAGTACGACAGGGGTCACTGAAGCTTTCTTT
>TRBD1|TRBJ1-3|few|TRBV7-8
CASMDGTGNGNTIYF
TGTGCCAGCATGGACGGGACAGGGAATGGAAACACCATATATTTT
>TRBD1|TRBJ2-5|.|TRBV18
CASSSYIVTGVKETQYF
TGTGCCAGCTCCTCCTACATCGTGACAGGGGTCAAAGAGACCCAGTACTTC
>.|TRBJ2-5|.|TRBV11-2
CASSLRFRDQETQYF
TGTGCCAGCAGCTTAAGGTTCCGGGATCAAGAGACCCAGTACTTC
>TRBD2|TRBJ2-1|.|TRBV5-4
CASSTLAGGSNEQFF
TGTGCCAGCAGCACTCTAGCGGGAGGCTCCAATGAGCAGTTCTTC
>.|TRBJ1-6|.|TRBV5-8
CASSATGSSYNSPLHF
TGTGCCAGCAGCGCTACAGGGAGCTCCTATAATTCACCCCTCCACTTT
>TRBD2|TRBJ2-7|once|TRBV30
CAWSPQGGSKFYEQYF
TGTGCCTGGAGTCCGCAGGGAGGGAGTAAATTTTACGAGCAGTACTTC
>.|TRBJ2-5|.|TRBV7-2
CASSPTTSRAETQYF
TGTGCCAGCAGCCCGACGACTAGTAGGGCGGAGACCCAGTACTTC
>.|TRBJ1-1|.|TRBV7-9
CASRPPRGSTEAFF
TGTGCCAGCAGACCACCCCGGGGGAGCACTGAAGCTTTCTTT
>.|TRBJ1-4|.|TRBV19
CASSTVLRREKLFF
TGTGCCAGCTCTACGGTCCTAAGGAGGGAAAAACTGTTTTTT
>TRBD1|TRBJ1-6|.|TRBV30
CAWTDRGDSPLHF
TGTGCCTGGACGGACAGGGGTGATTCACCCCTCCACTTT
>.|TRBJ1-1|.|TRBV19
CASSRDYYTEAFF
TGTGCCAGTAGTAGGGACTACTACACTGAAGCTTTCTTT
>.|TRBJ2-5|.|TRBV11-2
CASRGLLVRTQYF
TGTGCCAGCAGGGGACTTCTAGTCAGGACCCAGTACTTC
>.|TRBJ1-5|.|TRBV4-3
CASSQDWGVVNQPQHF
TGCGCCAGCAGCCAAGATTGGGGGGTAGTCAATCAGCCCCAGCATTTT
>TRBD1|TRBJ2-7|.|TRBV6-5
CASSTRTGGTYEQYF
TGTGCCAGCAGTACCAGGACAGGGGGTACGTACGAGCAGTACTTC
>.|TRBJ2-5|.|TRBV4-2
CASSPPGPVGETQYF
TGTGCCAGCAGCCCCCCAGGGCCTGTCGGAGAGACCCAGTACTTC
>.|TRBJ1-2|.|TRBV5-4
CASSHSGQNYGYTF
TGTGCCAGCAGCCACTCAGGACAGAACTATGGCTACACCTTC
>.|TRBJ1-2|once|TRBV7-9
CASSPLRETDGYTF
TGTGCCAGCAGCCCACTACGCGAGACTGATGGCTACACCTTC
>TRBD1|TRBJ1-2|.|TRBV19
CASSSKDRGGYTF
TGTGCCAGTAGTAGCAAAGACAGGGGTGGCTACACCTTC
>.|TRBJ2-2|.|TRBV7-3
CASSQQGANTGELFF
TGTGCCAGCAGCCAGCAGGGTGCGAACACCGGGGAGCTGTTTTTT
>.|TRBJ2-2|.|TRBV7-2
CASSLGQANTGELFF
TGTGCCAGCAGCTTAGGACAGGCAAACACCGGGGAGCTGTTTTTT
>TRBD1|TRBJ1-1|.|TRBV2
CASRERQGGTEAFF
TGTGCCAGCAGGGAGCGACAGGGGGGGACTGAAGCTTTCTTT
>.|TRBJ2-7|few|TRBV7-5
CARSPRQGVAYEQYF
TGTGCCAGAAGCCCGAGGCAGGGGGTCGCCTACGAGCAGTACTTC
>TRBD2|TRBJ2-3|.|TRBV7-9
CASSLGLAGGYSQYF
TGTGCCAGCAGCTTAGGTCTAGCGGGAGGTTACTCGCAGTATTTT
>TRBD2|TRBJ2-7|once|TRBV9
CASSVGAGGQYEQYF
TGTGCCAGCAGCGTAGGAGCGGGGGGGCAATACGAGCAGTACTTC
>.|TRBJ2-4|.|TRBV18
CASSPSSPRVRDIQYF
TGTGCCAGCTCACCATCAAGCCCCAGGGTTCGGGACATTCAGTACTTC
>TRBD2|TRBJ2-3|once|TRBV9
CASSVGTSGLTDTQYF
TGTGCCAGCAGCGTAGGTACTAGCGGGTTGACAGATACGCAGTATTTT
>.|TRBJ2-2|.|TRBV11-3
CASSPRANTGELFF
TGTGCCAGCAGCCCCCGGGCGAACACCGGGGAGCTGTTTTTT
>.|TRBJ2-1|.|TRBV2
CASSEGAGEQFF
TGTGCCAGCAGTGAAGGAGCGGGTGAGCAGTTCTTC
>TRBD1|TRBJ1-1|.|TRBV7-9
CASSAGTGNTEAFF
TGTGCCAGCAGTGCTGGGACAGGAAACACTGAAGCTTTCTTT
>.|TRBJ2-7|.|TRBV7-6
CASSKTGDTYEQYF
TGTGCCAGCAGCAAGACAGGTGATACCTACGAGCAGTACTTC
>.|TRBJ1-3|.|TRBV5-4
CASSLDSLSGNTIYF
TGTGCCAGCAGCTTGGACAGCCTCTCTGGAAACACCATATATTTT
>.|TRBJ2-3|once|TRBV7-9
CASSLGRNADTQYF
TGTGCCAGCAGCTTAGGTAGAAACGCAGATACGCAGTATTTT
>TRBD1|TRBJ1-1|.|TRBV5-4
CASSFDYGTEKAFF
TGTGCCAGCAGCTTTGATTATGGGACAGAAAAAGCTTTCTTT
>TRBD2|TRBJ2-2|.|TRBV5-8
CASILAGAARSGELFF
TGTGCCAGCATACTAGCGGGGGCCGCCCGGAGCGGGGAGCTGTTTTTT
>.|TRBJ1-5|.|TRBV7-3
CASSQVGRRVGQPQHF
TGTGCCAGCAGCCAAGTGGGGCGCAGGGTGGGTCAGCCCCAGCATTTT
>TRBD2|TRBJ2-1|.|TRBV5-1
CASSLDVGGDNEQFF
TGCGCCAGCAGCTTGGACGTGGGAGGGGACAATGAGCAGTTCTTC
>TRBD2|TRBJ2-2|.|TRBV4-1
CASSPQTSGRAGELFF
TGCGCCAGCAGCCCCCAGACTAGCGGGAGGGCCGGGGAGCTGTTTTTT
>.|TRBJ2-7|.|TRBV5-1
CASSRSEASGSYEQYF
TGCGCCAGCAGCCGTTCGGAAGCTAGTGGGTCCTACGAGCAGTACTTC
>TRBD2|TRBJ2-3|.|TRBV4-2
CASSPGTSGGVSTDTQYF
TGTGCCAGCAGCCCCGGGACTAGCGGGGGGGTTAGCACAGATACGCAGTATTTT
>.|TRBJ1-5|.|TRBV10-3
CAISSRENQPQHF
TGTGCCATCAGCTCCAGGGAAAATCAGCCCCAGCATTTT
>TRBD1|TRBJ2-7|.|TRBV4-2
CASSWDRGSWEQYF
TGTGCCAGCAGCTGGGACAGGGGGTCGTGGGAGCAGTACTTC
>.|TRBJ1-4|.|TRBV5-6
CASSSDSLNEKLFF
TGTGCCAGCAGCTCGGACAGTTTAAATGAAAAACTGTTTTTT
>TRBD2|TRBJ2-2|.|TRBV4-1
CASTAGLGTSGELFF
TGCGCCAGCACCGCGGGACTAGGGACTTCCGGGGAGCTGTTTTTT
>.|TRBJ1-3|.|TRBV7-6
CASSKGGKWSGNTIYF
TGTGCCAGCAGCAAAGGAGGGAAATGGTCTGGAAACACCATATATTTT
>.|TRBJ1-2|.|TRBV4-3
CASSQDVRGGYYGYTF
TGCGCCAGCAGCCAAGATGTCCGGGGGGGATACTATGGCTACACCTTC
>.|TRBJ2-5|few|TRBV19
CASSINELKETQYF
TGTGCCAGTAGTATAAACGAACTAAAAGAGACCCAGTACTTC
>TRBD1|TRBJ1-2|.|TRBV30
CAWSATGTGNGYTF
TGTGCCTGGAGTGCTACCGGGACAGGGAATGGCTACACCTTC
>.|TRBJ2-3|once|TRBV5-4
CASSPGSGSTDTQYF
TGTGCCAGCAGCCCGGGGAGCGGGAGCACAGATACGCAGTATTTT
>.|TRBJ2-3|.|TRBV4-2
CASSQDWPPRGYTDTQYF
TGTGCCAGCAGCCAAGATTGGCCCCCGCGCGGTTACACAGATACGCAGTATTTT
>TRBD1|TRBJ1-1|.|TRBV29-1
CSVRDSEAFF
TGCAGCGTACGGGACAGCGAAGCTTTCTTT
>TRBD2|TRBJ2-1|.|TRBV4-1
CASSQEKVRLADNEQFF
TGCGCCAGCAGCCAAGAAAAGGTGAGACTAGCGGACAATGAGCAGTTCTTC
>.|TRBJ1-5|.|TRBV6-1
CASSDAGPPQPQHF
TGTGCCAGCAGTGATGCGGGCCCCCCTCAGCCCCAGCATTTT
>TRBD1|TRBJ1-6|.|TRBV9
CASSAPGQVNSPLHF
TGTGCCAGCAGCGCCCCGGGACAGGTGAATTCACCCCTCCACTTT
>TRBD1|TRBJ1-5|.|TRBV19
CASKTTGVGQPQHF
TGTGCCAGTAAGACGACAGGGGTTGGCCAGCCCCAGCATTTT
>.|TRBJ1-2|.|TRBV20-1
CSASRDGYTF
TGCAGTGCCAGCCGGGATGGCTACACCTTC